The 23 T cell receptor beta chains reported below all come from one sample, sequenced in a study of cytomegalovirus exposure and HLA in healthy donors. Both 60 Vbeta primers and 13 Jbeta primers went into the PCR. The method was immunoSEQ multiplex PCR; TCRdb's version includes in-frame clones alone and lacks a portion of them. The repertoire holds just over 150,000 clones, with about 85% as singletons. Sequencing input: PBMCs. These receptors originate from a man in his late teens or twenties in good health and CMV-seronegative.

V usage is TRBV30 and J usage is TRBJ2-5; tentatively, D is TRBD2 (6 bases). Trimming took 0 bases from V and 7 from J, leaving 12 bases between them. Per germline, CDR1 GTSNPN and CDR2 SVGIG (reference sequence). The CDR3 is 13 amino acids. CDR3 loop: CAWSVGGGVTQYF. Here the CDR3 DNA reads TGTGCCTGGAGTGTGGGCGGAGGGGTGACCCAGTACTTC.

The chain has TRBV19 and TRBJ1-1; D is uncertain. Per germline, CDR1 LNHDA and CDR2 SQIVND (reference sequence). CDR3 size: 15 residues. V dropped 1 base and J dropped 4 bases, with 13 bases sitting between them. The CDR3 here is CASSIAEYFGTEAFF. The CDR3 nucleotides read TGTGCCAGTAGTATAGCTGAGTATTTTGGCACTGAAGCTTTCTTT.

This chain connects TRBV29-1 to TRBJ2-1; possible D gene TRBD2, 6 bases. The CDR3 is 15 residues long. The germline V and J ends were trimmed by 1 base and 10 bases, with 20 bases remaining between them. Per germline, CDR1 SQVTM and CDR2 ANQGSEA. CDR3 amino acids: CSVEGLWRGYGEQFF. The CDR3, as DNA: TGCAGCGTTGAAGGTTTGTGGAGGGGTTACGGGGAGCAGTTCTTC.

CDR3 loop: CASIPGGTGTYEQYF. Written as DNA, the CDR3 is TGTGCCAGCATTCCCGGAGGGACAGGGACCTACGAGCAGTACTTC. V gene TRBV28 combines with J gene TRBJ2-7; 9 bases fit TRBD1. After removal of 7 bases from V and 2 bases from J, the junction contained 9 bases not matched to a gene. Per the germline V gene, CDR1 is MDHEN and CDR2 is SYDVKM. The CDR3 spans 15 residues.

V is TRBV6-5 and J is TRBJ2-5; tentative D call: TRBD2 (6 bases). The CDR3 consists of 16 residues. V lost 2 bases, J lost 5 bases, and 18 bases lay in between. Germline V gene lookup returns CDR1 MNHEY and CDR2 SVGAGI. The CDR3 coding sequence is TGTGCCAGCAGTTACGGGATAGCGGCTAGCAGGGAGACCCAGTACTTC. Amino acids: CASSYGIAASRETQYF.

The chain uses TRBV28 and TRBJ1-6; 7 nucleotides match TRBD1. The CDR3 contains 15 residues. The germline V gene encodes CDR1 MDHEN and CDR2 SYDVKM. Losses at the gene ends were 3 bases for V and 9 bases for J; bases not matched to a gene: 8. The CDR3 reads CASSFDDRESSPLHF. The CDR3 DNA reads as TGTGCCAGCAGTTTTGATGACAGGGAAAGTTCACCCCTCCACTTT.

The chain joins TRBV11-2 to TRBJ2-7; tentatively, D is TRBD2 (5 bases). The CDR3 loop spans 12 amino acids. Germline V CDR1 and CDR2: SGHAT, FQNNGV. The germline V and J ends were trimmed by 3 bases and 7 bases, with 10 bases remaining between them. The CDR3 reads CASSFRGREQYF. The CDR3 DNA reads TGTGCCAGCAGCTTCCGAGGGCGTGAGCAGTACTTC.

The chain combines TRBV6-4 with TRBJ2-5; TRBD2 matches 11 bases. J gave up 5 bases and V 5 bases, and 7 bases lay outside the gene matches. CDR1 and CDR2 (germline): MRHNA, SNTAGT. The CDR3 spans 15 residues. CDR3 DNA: TGTGCCAGCAGTACCGGGACTAGCGGTCATGAGACCCAGTACTTC. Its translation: CASSTGTSGHETQYF.

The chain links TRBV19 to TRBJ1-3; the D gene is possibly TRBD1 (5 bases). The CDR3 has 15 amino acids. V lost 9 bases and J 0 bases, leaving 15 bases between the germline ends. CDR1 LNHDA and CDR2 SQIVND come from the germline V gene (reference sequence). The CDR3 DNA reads TGTGCCAGCTTACCGACAGTTTACTCTGGAAACACCATATATTTT. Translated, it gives CASLPTVYSGNTIYF.

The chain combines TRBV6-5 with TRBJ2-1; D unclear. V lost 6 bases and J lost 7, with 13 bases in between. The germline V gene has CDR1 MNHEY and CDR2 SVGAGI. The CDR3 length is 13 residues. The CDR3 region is CASSRGPENEQFF. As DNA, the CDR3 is TGTGCCAGCAGCCGCGGTCCTGAAAATGAGCAGTTCTTC.

The CDR3 region has the DNA TGTGCCAACCCCCCAGGCCCCGGGGAGCTGTTTTTT. As protein: CANPPGPGELFF. V gene TRBV19 combines with J gene TRBJ2-2; no firm D call. The germline V gene has CDR1 LNHDA and CDR2 SQIVND (reference sequence). The CDR3 loop spans 12 amino acids. V lost 10 bases, J lost 6 bases, and 12 bases lay in between.

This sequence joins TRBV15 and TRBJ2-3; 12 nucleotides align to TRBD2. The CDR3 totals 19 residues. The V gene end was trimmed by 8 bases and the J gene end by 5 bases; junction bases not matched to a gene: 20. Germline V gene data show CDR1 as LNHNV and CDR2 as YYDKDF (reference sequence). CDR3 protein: CATLLAGGPKTRGLDTQYF. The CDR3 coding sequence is TGTGCCACCTTACTAGCGGGGGGCCCAAAGACCCGGGGGTTAGATACGCAGTATTTT.

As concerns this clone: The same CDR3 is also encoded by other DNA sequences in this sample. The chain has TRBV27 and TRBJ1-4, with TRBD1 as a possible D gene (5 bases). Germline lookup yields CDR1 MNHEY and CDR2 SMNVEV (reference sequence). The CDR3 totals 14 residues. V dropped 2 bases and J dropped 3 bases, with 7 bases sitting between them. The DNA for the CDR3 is TGTGCCAGCAGTTTACAGGGCCCTAATGAAAAACTGTTTTTT. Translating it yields CASSLQGPNEKLFF.

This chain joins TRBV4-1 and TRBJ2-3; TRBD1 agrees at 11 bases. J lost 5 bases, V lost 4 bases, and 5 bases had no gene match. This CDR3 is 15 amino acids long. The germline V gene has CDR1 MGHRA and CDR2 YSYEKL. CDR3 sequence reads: CASSPGQGAGDTQYF. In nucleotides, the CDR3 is TGCGCCAGCAGCCCTGGACAGGGGGCTGGAGATACGCAGTATTTT.

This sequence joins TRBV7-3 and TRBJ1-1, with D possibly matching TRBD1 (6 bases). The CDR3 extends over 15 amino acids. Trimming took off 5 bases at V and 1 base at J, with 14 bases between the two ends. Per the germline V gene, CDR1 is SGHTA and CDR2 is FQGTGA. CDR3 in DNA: TGTGCCAGCAGCCCCACGGGGGGGGCGAACACTGAAGCTTTCTTT. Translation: CASSPTGGANTEAFF.

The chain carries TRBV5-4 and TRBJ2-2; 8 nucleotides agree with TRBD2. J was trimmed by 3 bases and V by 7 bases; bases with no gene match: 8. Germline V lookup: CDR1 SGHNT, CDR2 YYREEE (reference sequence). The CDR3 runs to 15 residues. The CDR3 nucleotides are TGTGCCAGCCAAACGGGAGGGGGGGACACCGGGGAGCTGTTTTTT. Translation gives CASQTGGGDTGELFF. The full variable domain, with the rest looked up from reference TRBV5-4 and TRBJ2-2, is ETGVTQSPTHLIKTRGQQVTLRCSSQSGHNTVSWYQQALGQGPQFIFQYYREEENGRGNFPPRFSGLQFPNYSSELNVNALELDDSALYLCASQTGGGDTGELFFGEGSRLTVL.

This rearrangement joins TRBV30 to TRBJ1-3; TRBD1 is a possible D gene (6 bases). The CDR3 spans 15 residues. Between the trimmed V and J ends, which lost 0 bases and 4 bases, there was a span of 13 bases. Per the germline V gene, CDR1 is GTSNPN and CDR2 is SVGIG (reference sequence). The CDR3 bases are TGTGCCTGGAGTGTATGGGGCAGGGGAGGAAACACCATATATTTT. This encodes CAWSVWGRGGNTIYF.

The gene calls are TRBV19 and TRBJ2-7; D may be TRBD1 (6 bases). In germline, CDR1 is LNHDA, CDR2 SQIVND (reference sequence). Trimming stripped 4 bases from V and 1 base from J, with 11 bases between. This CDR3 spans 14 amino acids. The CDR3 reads CASSTRTVSYEQYF. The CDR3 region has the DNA TGTGCCAGTAGTACCCGGACAGTATCCTACGAGCAGTACTTC.

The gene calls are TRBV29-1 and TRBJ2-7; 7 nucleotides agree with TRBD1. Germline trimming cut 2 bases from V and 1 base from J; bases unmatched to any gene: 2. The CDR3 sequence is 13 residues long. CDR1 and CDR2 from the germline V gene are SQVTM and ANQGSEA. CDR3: CSVEWDRSYEQYF. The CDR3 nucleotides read TGCAGCGTTGAATGGGACAGATCCTACGAGCAGTACTTC.

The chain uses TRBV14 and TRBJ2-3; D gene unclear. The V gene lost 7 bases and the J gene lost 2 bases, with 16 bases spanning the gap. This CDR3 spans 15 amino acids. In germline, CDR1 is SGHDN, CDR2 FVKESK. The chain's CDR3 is CASKGTRSSTDTQYF. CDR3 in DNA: TGTGCCAGCAAAGGAACAAGGAGCTCCACAGATACGCAGTATTTT.

The CDR3 region is CASSPGGGTGVGQPQHF. DNA for the CDR3: TGTGCCAGCAGCCCTGGAGGCGGGACAGGGGTCGGGCAGCCCCAGCATTTT. The genes are TRBV7-9 and TRBJ1-5; TRBD1 aligns across 10 bases. J lost 7 bases, V lost 5 bases, and 14 bases had no gene match. CDR3 length equals 17 residues. Germline-derived CDR1 and CDR2 are SEHNR and FQNEAQ (reference sequence). Together with reference TRBV7-9 and TRBJ1-5, the CDR3 gives the full variable domain: DTGVSQNPRHKITKRGQNVTFRCDPISEHNRLYWYRQTLGQGPEFLTYFQNEAQLEKSRLLSDRFSAERPKGSFSTLEIQRTEQGDSAMYLCASSPGGGTGVGQPQHFGDGTRLSIL.

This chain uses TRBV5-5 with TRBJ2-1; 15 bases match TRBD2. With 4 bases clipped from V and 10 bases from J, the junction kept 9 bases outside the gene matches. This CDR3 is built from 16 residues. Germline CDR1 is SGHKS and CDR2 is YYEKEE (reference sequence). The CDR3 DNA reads TGTGCCAGCAGCCTAAGCGGACTAGCGGGAGGGGAGGAGCAGTTCTTC. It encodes CASSLSGLAGGEEQFF.

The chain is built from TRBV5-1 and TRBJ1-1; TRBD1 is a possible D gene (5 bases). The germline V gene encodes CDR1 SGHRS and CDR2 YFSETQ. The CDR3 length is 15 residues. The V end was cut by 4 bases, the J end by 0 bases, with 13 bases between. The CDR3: CASSPGGTMNTEAFF. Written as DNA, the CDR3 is TGCGCCAGCAGCCCCGGGGGGACCATGAACACTGAAGCTTTCTTT. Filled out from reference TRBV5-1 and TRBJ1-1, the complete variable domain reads KAGVTQTPRYLIKTRGQQVTLSCSPISGHRSVSWYQQTPGQGLQFLFEYFSETQRNKGNFPGRFSGRQFSNSRSEMNVSTLELGDSALYLCASSPGGTMNTEAFFGQGTRLTVV.